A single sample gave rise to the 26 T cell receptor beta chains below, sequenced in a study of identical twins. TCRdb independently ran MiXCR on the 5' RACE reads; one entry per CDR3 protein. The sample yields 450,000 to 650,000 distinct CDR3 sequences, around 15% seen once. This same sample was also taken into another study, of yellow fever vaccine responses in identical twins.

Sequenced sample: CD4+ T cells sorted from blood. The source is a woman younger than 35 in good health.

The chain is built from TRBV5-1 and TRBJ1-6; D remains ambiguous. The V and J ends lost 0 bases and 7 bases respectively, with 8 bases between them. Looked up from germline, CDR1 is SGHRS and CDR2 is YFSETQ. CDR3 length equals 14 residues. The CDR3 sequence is CASSLGVSNSPLHF. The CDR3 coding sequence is TGCGCCAGCAGCTTGGGTGTCAGCAATTCACCCCTCCACTTT.

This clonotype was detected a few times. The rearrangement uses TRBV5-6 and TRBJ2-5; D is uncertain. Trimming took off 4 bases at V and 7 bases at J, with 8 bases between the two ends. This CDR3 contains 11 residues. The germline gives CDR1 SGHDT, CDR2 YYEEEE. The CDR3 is CASSKHGTQYF. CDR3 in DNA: TGTGCCAGCAGCAAACACGGGACCCAGTACTTC.

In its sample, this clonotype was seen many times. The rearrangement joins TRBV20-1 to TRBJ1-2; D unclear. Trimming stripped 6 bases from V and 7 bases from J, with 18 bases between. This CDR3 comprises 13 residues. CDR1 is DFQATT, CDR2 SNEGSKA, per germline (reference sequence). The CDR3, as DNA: TGCAGTGCCCCCGACCTGAAGGGATCTGGCTACACCTTC. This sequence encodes CSAPDLKGSGYTF.

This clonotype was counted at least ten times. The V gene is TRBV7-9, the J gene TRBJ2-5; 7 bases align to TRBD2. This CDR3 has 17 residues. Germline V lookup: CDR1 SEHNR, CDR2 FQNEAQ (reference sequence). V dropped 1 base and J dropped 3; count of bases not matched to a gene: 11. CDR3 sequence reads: CASSLGSGLGTKETQYF. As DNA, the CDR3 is TGTGCCAGCAGCTTAGGGTCAGGGCTTGGGACTAAAGAGACCCAGTACTTC. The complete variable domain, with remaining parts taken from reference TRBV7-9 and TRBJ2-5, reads DTGVSQNPRHKITKRGQNVTFRCDPISEHNRLYWYRQTLGQGPEFLTYFQNEAQLEKSRLLSDRFSAERPKGSFSTLEIQRTEQGDSAMYLCASSLGSGLGTKETQYFGPGTRLLVL.

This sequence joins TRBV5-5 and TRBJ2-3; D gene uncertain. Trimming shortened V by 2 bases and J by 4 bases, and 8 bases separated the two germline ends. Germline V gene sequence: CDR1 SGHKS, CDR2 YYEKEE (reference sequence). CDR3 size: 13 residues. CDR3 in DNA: TGTGCCAGCAGCTTTACAGTCGCAGATACGCAGTATTTT. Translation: CASSFTVADTQYF.

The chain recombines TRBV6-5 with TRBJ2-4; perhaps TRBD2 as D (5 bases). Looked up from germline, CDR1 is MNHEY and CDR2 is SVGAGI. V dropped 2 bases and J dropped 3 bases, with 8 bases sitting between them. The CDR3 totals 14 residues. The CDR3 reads CASSYAEVKNIQYF. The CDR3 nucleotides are TGTGCCAGCAGTTACGCGGAGGTCAAAAACATTCAGTACTTC.

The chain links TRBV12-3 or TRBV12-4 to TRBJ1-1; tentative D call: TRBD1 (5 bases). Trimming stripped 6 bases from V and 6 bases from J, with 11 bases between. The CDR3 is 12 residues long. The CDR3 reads CASRPGTSEAFF. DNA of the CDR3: TGTGCCAGCAGACCGGGGACGTCTGAAGCTTTCTTT.

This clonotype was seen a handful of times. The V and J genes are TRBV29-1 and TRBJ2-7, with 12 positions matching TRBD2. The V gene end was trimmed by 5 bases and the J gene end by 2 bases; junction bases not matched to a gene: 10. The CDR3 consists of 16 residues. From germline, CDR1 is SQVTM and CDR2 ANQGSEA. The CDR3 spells CSVQTSGSRLTYEQYF. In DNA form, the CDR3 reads TGCAGCGTTCAGACTAGCGGGAGTAGGTTAACCTACGAGCAGTACTTC.

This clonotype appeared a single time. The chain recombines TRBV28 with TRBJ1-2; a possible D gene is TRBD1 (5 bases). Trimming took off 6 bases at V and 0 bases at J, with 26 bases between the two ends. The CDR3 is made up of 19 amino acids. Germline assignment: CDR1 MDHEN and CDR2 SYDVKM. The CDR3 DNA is TGTGCCAGCAGATTTCCCCGCGGGGACGCCAGAACCCCTAACTATGGCTACACCTTC. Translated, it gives CASRFPRGDARTPNYGYTF.

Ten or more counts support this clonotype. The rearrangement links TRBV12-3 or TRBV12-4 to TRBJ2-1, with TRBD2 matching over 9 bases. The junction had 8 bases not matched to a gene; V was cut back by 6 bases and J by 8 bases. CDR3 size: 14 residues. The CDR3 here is CASRTFGGRDEQFF. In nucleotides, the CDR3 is TGTGCCAGCAGAACTTTTGGCGGGAGGGATGAGCAGTTCTTC.

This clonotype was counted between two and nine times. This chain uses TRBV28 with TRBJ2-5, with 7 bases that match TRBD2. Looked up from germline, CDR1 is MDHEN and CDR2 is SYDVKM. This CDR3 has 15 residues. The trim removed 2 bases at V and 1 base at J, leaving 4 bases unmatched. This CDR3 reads CASSLRASGQETQYF. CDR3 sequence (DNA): TGTGCCAGCAGTTTACGTGCTAGCGGCCAAGAGACCCAGTACTTC.

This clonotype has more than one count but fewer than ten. CDR3 amino acids: CSAARQGGSNQPQHF. In DNA form, the CDR3 reads TGCAGTGCTGCAAGACAGGGTGGGAGCAATCAGCCCCAGCATTTT. This chain links TRBV20-1 with TRBJ1-5, with 7 bases that match TRBD1. CDR1 and CDR2 (germline): DFQATT, SNEGSKA (reference sequence). The CDR3 is 15 residues long. With 5 bases clipped from V and 1 base from J, the junction kept 8 bases outside the gene matches.

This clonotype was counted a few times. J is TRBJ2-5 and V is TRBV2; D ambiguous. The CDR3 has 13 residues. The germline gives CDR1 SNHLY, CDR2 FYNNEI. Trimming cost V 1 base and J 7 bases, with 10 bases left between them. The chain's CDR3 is CASSEGGFGTQYF. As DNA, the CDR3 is TGTGCCAGCAGTGAAGGCGGTTTTGGGACCCAGTACTTC.

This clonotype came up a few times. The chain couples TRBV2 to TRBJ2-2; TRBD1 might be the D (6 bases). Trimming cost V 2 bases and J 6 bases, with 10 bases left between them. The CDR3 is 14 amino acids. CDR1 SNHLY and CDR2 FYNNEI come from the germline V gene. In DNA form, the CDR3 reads TGTGCCAGCAGTGAAAGACAGGTCCCCGGGGAGCTGTTTTTT. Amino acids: CASSERQVPGELFF. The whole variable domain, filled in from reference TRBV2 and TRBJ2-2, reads EPEVTQTPSHQVTQMGQEVILRCVPISNHLYFYWYRQILGQKVEFLVSFYNNEISEKSEIFDDQFSVERPDGSNFTLKIRSTKLEDSAMYFCASSERQVPGELFFGEGSRLTVL.

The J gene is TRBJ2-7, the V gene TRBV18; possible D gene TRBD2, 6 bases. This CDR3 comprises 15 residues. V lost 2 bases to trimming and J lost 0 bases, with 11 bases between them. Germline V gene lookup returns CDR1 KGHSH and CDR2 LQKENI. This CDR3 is CASSPGGKSSYEQYF. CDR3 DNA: TGTGCCAGCTCACCAGGGGGGAAAAGCTCCTACGAGCAGTACTTC.

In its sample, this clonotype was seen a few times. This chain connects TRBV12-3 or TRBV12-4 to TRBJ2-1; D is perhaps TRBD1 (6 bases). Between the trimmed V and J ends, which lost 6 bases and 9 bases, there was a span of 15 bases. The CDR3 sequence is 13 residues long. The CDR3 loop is CASRVRNRVEQFF. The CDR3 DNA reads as TGTGCCAGCAGGGTGAGGAACAGGGTTGAGCAGTTCTTC.

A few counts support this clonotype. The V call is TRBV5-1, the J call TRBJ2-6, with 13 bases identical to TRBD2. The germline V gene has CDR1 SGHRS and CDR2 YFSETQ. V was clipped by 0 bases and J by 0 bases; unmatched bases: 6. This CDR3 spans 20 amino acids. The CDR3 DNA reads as TGCGCCAGCAGCTTGGGACTAGCGGGGGGATCATTCTCTGGGGCCAACGTCCTGACTTTC. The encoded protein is CASSLGLAGGSFSGANVLTF. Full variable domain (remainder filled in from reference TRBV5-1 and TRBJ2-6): KAGVTQTPRYLIKTRGQQVTLSCSPISGHRSVSWYQQTPGQGLQFLFEYFSETQRNKGNFPGRFSGRQFSNSRSEMNVSTLELGDSALYLCASSLGLAGGSFSGANVLTFGAGSRLTVL.

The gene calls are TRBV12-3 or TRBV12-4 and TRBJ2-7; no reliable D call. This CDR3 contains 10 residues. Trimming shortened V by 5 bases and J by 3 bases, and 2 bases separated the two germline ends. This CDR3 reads CASSGYEQYF. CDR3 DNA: TGTGCCAGCAGTGGCTACGAGCAGTACTTC.

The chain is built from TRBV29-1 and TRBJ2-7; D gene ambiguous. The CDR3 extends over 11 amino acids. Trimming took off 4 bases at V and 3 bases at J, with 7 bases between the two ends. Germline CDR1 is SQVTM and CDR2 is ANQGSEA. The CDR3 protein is CSVVAVYEQYF. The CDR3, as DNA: TGCAGCGTTGTCGCCGTCTACGAGCAGTACTTC.

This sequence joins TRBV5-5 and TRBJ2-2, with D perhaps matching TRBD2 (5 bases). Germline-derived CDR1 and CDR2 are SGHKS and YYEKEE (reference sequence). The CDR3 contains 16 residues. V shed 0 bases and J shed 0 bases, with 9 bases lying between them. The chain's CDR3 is CASSLVPGANTGELFF. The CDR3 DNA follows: TGTGCCAGCAGCTTGGTCCCCGGGGCGAACACCGGGGAGCTGTTTTTT.

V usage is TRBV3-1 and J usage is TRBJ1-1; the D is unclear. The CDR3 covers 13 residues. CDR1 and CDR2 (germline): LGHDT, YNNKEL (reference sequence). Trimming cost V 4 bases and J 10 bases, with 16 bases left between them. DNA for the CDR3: TGTGCCAGCAGCCCAGAGGGTAGCTCGAGAGCTTTCTTT. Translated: CASSPEGSSRAFF. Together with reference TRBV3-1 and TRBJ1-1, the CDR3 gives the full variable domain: DTAVSQTPKYLVTQMGNDKSIKCEQNLGHDTMYWYKQDSKKFLKIMFSYNNKELIINETVPNRFSPKSPDKAHLNLHINSLELGDSAVYFCASSPEGSSRAFFGQGTRLTVV.

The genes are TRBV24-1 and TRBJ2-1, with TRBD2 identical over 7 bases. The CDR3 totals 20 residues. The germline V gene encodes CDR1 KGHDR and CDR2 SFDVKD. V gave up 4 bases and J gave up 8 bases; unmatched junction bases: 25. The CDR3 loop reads CATSEGDGSAYGRPQHEQFF. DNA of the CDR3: TGTGCCACCAGTGAAGGGGACGGCTCCGCTTACGGGAGGCCCCAGCATGAGCAGTTCTTC.

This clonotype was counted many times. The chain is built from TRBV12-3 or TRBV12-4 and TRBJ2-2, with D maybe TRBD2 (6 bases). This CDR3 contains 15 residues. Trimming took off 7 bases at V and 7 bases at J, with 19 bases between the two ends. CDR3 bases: TGTGCCAGCATTACAACCGGGGGTATTAGCGGGGAGCTGTTTTTT. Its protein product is CASITTGGISGELFF.

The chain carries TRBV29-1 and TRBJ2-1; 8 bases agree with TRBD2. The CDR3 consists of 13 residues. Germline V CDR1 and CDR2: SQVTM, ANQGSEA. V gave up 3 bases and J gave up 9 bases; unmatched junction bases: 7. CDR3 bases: TGCAGCGTTGAGTATTTAGCGGGGTCTGAGCAGTTCTTC. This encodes CSVEYLAGSEQFF.

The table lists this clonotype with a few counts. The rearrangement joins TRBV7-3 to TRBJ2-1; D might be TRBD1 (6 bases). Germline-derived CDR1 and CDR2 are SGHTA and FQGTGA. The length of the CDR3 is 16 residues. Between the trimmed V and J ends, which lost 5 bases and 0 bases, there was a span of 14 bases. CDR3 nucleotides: TGTGCCAGCAGCAGATACCGGGACAACTCCTACAATGAGCAGTTCTTC. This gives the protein CASSRYRDNSYNEQFF. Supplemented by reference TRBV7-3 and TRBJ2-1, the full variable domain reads GAGVSQTPSNKVTEKGKYVELRCDPISGHTALYWYRQSLGQGPEFLIYFQGTGAADDSGLPNDRFFAVRPEGSVSTLKIQRTERGDSAVYLCASSRYRDNSYNEQFFGPGTRLTVL.

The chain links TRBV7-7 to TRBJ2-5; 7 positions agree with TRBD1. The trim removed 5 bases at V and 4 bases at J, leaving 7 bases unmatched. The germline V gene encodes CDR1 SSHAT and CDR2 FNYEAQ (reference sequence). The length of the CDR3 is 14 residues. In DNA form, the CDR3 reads TGTGCCAGCAGCAAATCGACAGGGTCAGAGACCCAGTACTTC. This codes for CASSKSTGSETQYF.